This entry features one T cell receptor beta chain sequence. Only in-frame clones appear in the TCRdb table, and some are missing; sequencing was by immunoSEQ multiplex PCR. The table includes 60,000 to 70,000 clones, approximately 86% detected once. This record comes from a study of blood T cell repertoires in COVID-19. Study summary: The origin of the acute and convalescent COVID-19 samples was the United States, Italy and Spain. From T cells, B-cell-depleted T cells, or PBMCs came the material, which was cDNA or gDNA.

The CDR3 covers 14 residues. Per germline, CDR1 MNHNY and CDR2 SVGAGI (reference sequence). V lost 2 bases and J 6 bases, leaving 12 bases between the germline ends. The source material was peripheral blood. This receptor was identified in a woman aged 55-69 years with acute or convalescent COVID-19. The chain carries TRBV6-6 and TRBJ2-3; D uncertain. In nucleotides, the CDR3 is TGTGCCAGCAGTTACGGTGCTCGGCGGGATACGCAGTATTTT. Its translation is CASSYGARRDTQYF.